What follows are 25 T cell receptor beta chains derived from one specimen sequenced in a study of beta chain features in type 1 diabetes. Findings of the study overall: Moderately but significantly shorter TCRB CDR3s were found in Type 1 diabetes patients in all four CD4+ subsets.

Their cognate antigens are unknown. Expressed TCRB transcripts got sequenced, as all isolated RNA was reverse transcribed. This table comes from immunoSEQ multiplex PCR, and its TCRdb copy is limited to in-frame clones, with some not included. The table has a few hundred thousand clones, 14% seen once. Sequencing used naive CD4+ T cells from blood. The receptors come from a man aged 25-45 years with type 1 diabetes.

V gene TRBV28 combines with J gene TRBJ2-3; the D gene is possibly TRBD2 (5 bases). CDR3 length: 15 amino acids. CDR1 and CDR2 from the germline V gene are MDHEN and SYDVKM. Trimming shortened V by 1 base and J by 9 bases, and 17 bases separated the two germline ends. Here the CDR3 DNA reads TGTGCCAGCAGTTTATCGTCGGACTCCTCACGAACGCAGTATTTT. Amino acids: CASSLSSDSSRTQYF. The complete variable domain, with remaining parts taken from reference TRBV28 and TRBJ2-3, reads DVKVTQSSRYLVKRTGEKVFLECVQDMDHENMFWYRQDPGLGLRLIYFSYDVKMKEKGDIPEGYSVSREKKERFSLILESASTNQTSMYLCASSLSSDSSRTQYFGPGTRLTVL.

This clone was observed a few times. This chain connects TRBV5-4 to TRBJ2-1; TRBD2 agrees at 13 bases. Germline V gene lookup returns CDR1 SGHNT and CDR2 YYREEE (reference sequence). This CDR3 has 16 residues. V dropped 4 bases and J dropped 10; count of bases not matched to a gene: 11. The CDR3 coding sequence is TGTGCCAGCAGCCGAACTACTAGCGGGAGGGATCGAGAGCAGTTCTTC. This gives the protein CASSRTTSGRDREQFF.

The chain carries TRBV2 and TRBJ1-2; D ambiguous. V was trimmed by 1 base and J by 2 bases, leaving 14 bases between them. The CDR3 contains 16 residues. The V gene's germline CDR1 is SNHLY and CDR2 FYNNEI. As DNA, the CDR3 is TGTGCCAGCAGTGAAGGGAAGACTGCCCTCAACTATGGCTACACCTTC. Encoded protein: CASSEGKTALNYGYTF.

This chain joins TRBV2 and TRBJ2-7; 7 bases match TRBD1. The CDR3 loop spans 12 amino acids. Germline trimming cut 5 bases from V and 7 bases from J; bases unmatched to any gene: 5. Germline V gene data show CDR1 as SNHLY and CDR2 as FYNNEI. The CDR3 protein is CASSRQGEEQYF. CDR3 nucleotide sequence: TGTGCCAGCAGTAGACAGGGCGAGGAGCAGTACTTC.

The J gene is TRBJ2-5, the V gene TRBV25-1; tentatively, D is TRBD1 (6 bases). Germline V gives CDR1 MGHDK, CDR2 SYGVNS. The V end was cut by 6 bases, the J end by 1 base, with 15 bases between. The CDR3 runs to 15 residues. The chain's CDR3 is CASSLQGPSQETQYF. For the CDR3, the DNA is TGTGCCAGCAGCCTCCAGGGGCCCTCCCAAGAGACCCAGTACTTC.

This chain connects TRBV5-5 to TRBJ2-3; D ambiguous. V gave up 0 bases and J gave up 4 bases, with 3 bases separating them. The CDR3 covers 12 residues. CDR1 is SGHKS and CDR2 is YYEKEE in the germline V gene (reference sequence). The CDR3 sequence is CASSLVADTQYF. The CDR3 DNA sequence: TGTGCCAGCAGCTTGGTAGCAGATACGCAGTATTTT.

This clone occurred a few times. The same CDR3 can be traced to other DNA sequences in this sample. The chain uses TRBV27 and TRBJ1-5, with D uncertain. Germline CDR1 and CDR2: MNHEY and SMNVEV (reference sequence). Trimming removed 2 bases from V and 6 bases from J, with 5 bases in between. The CDR3 is 12 amino acids. In DNA, the CDR3 is TGTGCCAGCAGTTTAGTCGGTCAGCCCCAGCATTTT. Translation: CASSLVGQPQHF.

The rearrangement joins TRBV13 to TRBJ2-7, with a tentative D call TRBD1 (6 bases). Trimming took off 6 bases at V and 7 bases at J, with 16 bases between the two ends. This CDR3 has 13 amino acids. Per the germline V gene, CDR1 is PRHDT and CDR2 is FYEKMQ (reference sequence). As DNA, the CDR3 is TGTGCCAGCAGATACACAGGGCTCGGGGAGCAGTACTTC. It encodes CASRYTGLGEQYF.

The rearrangement uses TRBV7-2 and TRBJ2-7; D not resolved. The germline V gene encodes CDR1 SGHTA and CDR2 FQGNSA. The CDR3 totals 12 residues. V was clipped by 5 bases and J by 5 bases, with 10 bases between them. The CDR3 bases are TGTGCCAGCAGCCCCCGGAGCCACGAGCAGTACTTC. Its translation: CASSPRSHEQYF.

This clone has only a few counts. The gene calls are TRBV30 and TRBJ2-7, with TRBD2 matching over 7 bases. The junction had 6 bases not matched to a gene; V was cut back by 0 bases and J by 4 bases. The germline gives CDR1 GTSNPN, CDR2 SVGIG (reference sequence). The CDR3 is 14 amino acids. The CDR3 nucleotides are TGTGCCTGGAGTGTGGCTAGCGGAGCATACGAGCAGTACTTC. It codes for CAWSVASGAYEQYF.

This clone was counted a few times. The chain has TRBV7-9 and TRBJ2-5; 7 bases map to TRBD1. This CDR3 contains 15 residues. V lost 0 bases, J lost 2 bases, and 3 bases stayed unmatched. Germline V lookup: CDR1 SEHNR, CDR2 FQNEAQ (reference sequence). CDR3 in amino acids: CASSLAGQLQETQYF. The CDR3 DNA reads as TGTGCCAGCAGCTTAGCGGGACAGCTACAAGAGACCCAGTACTTC.

The V call is TRBV10-3, the J call TRBJ2-5, with D perhaps matching TRBD2 (5 bases). Trimming cost V 2 bases and J 6 bases, with 16 bases left between them. Per germline, CDR1 ENHRY and CDR2 SYGVKD. The CDR3 covers 15 residues. The CDR3 bases are TGTGCCATCAGTGAGACGGGAACTGCAATAAAGACCCAGTACTTC. This translates into CAISETGTAIKTQYF.

This clone came up a few times. J is TRBJ2-5 and V is TRBV7-9; 7 nucleotides agree with TRBD2. CDR3 length: 15 residues. V shed 1 base, J shed 4 bases, and the junction held 6 bases outside the gene matches. CDR1 and CDR2 (germline): SEHNR, FQNEAQ (reference sequence). CDR3 bases: TGTGCCAGCAGCTTAGAATCTTTAGCGGGAGAGACCCAGTACTTC. It encodes CASSLESLAGETQYF.

This clone has more than one count but fewer than ten. The V and J genes are TRBV9 and TRBJ1-2, with D unclear. Germline-derived CDR1 and CDR2 are SGDLS and YYNGEE. The CDR3 covers 11 residues. The ends were cut back, 4 bases at V and 2 bases at J, with 3 bases in the middle. CDR3 sequence: CASSQNYGYTF. Written as DNA, the CDR3 is TGTGCCAGCAGCCAGAACTATGGCTACACCTTC.

This clone showed up just a few times. The gene calls are TRBV4-1 and TRBJ2-3, with 7 bases lining up with TRBD2. J gave up 0 bases and V 4 bases, and 13 bases lay outside the gene matches. Germline V lookup: CDR1 MGHRA, CDR2 YSYEKL. The CDR3 runs to 18 residues. The CDR3 is CASSPGTIGIQSTDTQYF. CDR3 sequence (DNA): TGCGCCAGCAGCCCCGGGACTATCGGAATACAAAGCACAGATACGCAGTATTTT.

This clone was observed a few times. The chain joins TRBV7-6 to TRBJ2-5, with 8 bases aligning to TRBD2. Germline lookup yields CDR1 SGHVS and CDR2 FNYEAQ. V dropped 5 bases and J dropped 5; count of bases not matched to a gene: 16. The CDR3 length is 17 residues. The CDR3 sequence: CASSLLGGSGSGETQYF. DNA for the CDR3: TGTGCCAGCAGCCTTCTCGGAGGAAGCGGGAGTGGTGAGACCCAGTACTTC.

The V and J genes are TRBV7-3 and TRBJ1-2, with 7 bases matching TRBD1. CDR3 size: 14 residues. In germline, CDR1 is SGHTA, CDR2 FQGTGA. V gave up 5 bases and J gave up 8 bases; unmatched junction bases: 11. The CDR3 region is CASSATGSVGGYTF. The CDR3 bases are TGTGCCAGCAGCGCGACAGGGAGTGTAGGCGGCTACACCTTC. The whole variable domain, remainder taken from reference TRBV7-3 and TRBJ1-2, is GAGVSQTPSNKVTEKGKYVELRCDPISGHTALYWYRQSLGQGPEFLIYFQGTGAADDSGLPNDRFFAVRPEGSVSTLKIQRTERGDSAVYLCASSATGSVGGYTFGSGTRLTVV.

The V call is TRBV18, the J call TRBJ1-2; possibly TRBD1 for D (5 bases). The V end lost 5 bases, the J end lost 2 bases, and 9 bases lay between the germline ends. This CDR3 spans 13 amino acids. CDR1 and CDR2 (germline): KGHSH, LQKENI. CDR3 protein: CASSMTENYGYTF. The CDR3 region has the DNA TGTGCCAGCTCAATGACAGAAAACTATGGCTACACCTTC.

V gene TRBV2 combines with J gene TRBJ1-1, with D maybe TRBD1 (5 bases). There are 13 residues in the CDR3. V lost 5 bases and J 1 base, leaving 8 bases between the germline ends. Germline V gene data show CDR1 as SNHLY and CDR2 as FYNNEI. The CDR3 spells CASSRDRNTEAFF. CDR3 nucleotide sequence: TGTGCCAGCAGTCGTGACAGGAACACTGAAGCTTTCTTT.

The sample holds a few counts of this clone. Other DNA sequences in the same sample also yield this CDR3. The J gene is TRBJ2-7, the V gene TRBV20-1; no firm D call. V lost 6 bases, J lost 2 bases, and 8 bases lay in between. Germline V CDR1 and CDR2: DFQATT, SNEGSKA (reference sequence). The CDR3 extends over 11 amino acids. CDR3 sequence: CSAGGTYEQYF. CDR3 nucleotide sequence: TGCAGTGCCGGCGGTACCTACGAGCAGTACTTC.

This chain uses TRBV28 with TRBJ2-1; D gene ambiguous. V was cut by 2 bases and J by 3 bases, with 5 bases left in between. CDR1 is MDHEN and CDR2 is SYDVKM in the germline V gene. The length of the CDR3 is 13 residues. CDR3 sequence reads: CASSLGRYNEQFF. In DNA, the CDR3 is TGTGCCAGCAGTTTAGGGCGCTACAATGAGCAGTTCTTC.

The table lists this clone with a few counts. V gene TRBV7-3 combines with J gene TRBJ2-1; D is perhaps TRBD2 (6 bases). CDR1 is SGHTA and CDR2 is FQGTGA in the germline V gene. V lost 2 bases and J 8 bases, leaving 13 bases between the germline ends. CDR3 length equals 14 residues. The CDR3 spells CASSLHSGEDEQFF. The CDR3 region has the DNA TGTGCCAGCAGCTTACATTCTGGGGAGGATGAGCAGTTCTTC.

This clone turned up a few times. The CDR3 nucleotides are TGCAGCGTTACTAGCGGCCTCTCCTACAATGAGCAGTTCTTC. Translated, it gives CSVTSGLSYNEQFF. This chain links TRBV29-1 with TRBJ2-1, with TRBD2 identical over 8 bases. Looked up from germline, CDR1 is SQVTM and CDR2 is ANQGSEA. With V trimmed by 5 bases and J by 0 bases, 3 bases remained unmatched. There are 14 residues in the CDR3.

In this sample, this clone turned up a few times. The V gene is TRBV7-9, the J gene TRBJ2-6; TRBD2 might be the D (5 bases). The CDR3 consists of 18 residues. Germline CDR1 is SEHNR and CDR2 is FQNEAQ (reference sequence). The V and J ends lost 1 base and 4 bases respectively, with 17 bases between them. DNA for the CDR3: TGTGCCAGCAGCTTAGAACGGGGAAGGCAGGCAGGGGCCAACGTCCTGACTTTC. Translating it yields CASSLERGRQAGANVLTF.

This rearrangement joins TRBV13 to TRBJ2-7, with D perhaps TRBD1 (5 bases). There are 14 residues in the CDR3. The V gene lost 5 bases and the J gene lost 0 bases, with 11 bases spanning the gap. Germline CDR1 reads PRHDT; CDR2 reads FYEKMQ (reference sequence). Written as DNA, the CDR3 is TGTGCCAGCAGCCGCAGGGCGAGCTCCTACGAGCAGTACTTC. It specifies CASSRRASSYEQYF.